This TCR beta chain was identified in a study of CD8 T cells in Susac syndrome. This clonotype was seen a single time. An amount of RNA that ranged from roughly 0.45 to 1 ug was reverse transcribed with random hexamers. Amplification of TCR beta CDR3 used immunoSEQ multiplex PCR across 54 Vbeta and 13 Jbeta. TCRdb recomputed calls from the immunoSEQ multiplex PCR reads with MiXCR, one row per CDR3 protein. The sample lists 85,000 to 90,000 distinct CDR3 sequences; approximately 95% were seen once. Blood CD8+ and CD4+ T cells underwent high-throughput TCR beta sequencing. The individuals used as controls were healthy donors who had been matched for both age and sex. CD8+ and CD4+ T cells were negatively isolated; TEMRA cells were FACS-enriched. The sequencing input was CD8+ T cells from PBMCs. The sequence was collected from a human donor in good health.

The CDR3 here is CASSVSGGLAYEQYF. For the CDR3, the DNA is TGTGCCAGCAGCGTTAGCGGGGGCCTTGCCTACGAGCAGTACTTC. The chain has TRBV9 and TRBJ2-7, with 9 nucleotides matching TRBD2. Germline V lookup: CDR1 SGDLS, CDR2 YYNGEE. V lost 2 bases and J lost 2; bases outside the gene matches: 5. CDR3 length: 15 residues.